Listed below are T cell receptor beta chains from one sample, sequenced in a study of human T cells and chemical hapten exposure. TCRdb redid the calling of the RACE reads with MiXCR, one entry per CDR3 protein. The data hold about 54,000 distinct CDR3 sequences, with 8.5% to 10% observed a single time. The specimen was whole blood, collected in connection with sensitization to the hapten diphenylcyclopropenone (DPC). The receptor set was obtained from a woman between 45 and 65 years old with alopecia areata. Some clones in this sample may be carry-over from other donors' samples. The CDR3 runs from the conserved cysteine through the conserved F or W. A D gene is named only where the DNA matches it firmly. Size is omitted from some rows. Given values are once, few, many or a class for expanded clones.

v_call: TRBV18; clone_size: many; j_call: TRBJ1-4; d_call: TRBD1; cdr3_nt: TGTGCCAGCTCACCGGGACAGAGAAATGAAAAACTGTTTTTT; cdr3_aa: CASSPGQRNEKLFF
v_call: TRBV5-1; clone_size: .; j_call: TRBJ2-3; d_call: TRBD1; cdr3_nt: TGCGCCAGCAGCCCCGACAGGGGCGCTCTGGGGAATACGCAGTATTTT; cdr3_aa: CASSPDRGALGNTQYF
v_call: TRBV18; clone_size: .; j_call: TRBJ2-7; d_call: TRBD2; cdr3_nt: TGTGCCAGCTCTCTAGCGGGATCCACCTACGAGCAGTACTTC; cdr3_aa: CASSLAGSTYEQYF
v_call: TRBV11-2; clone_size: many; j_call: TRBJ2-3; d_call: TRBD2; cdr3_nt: TGTGCCAGCAGCTCCTGGACTAGCGGGGGGTTGGATACGCAGTATTTT; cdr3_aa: CASSSWTSGGLDTQYF
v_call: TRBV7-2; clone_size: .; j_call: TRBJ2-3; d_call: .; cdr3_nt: TGTGCCAGCAGGCCTGGGGGCACAGATACGCAGTATTTT; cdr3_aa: CASRPGGTDTQYF
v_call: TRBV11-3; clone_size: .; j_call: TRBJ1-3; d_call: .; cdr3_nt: TGTGCCAGCAGCTTGGACCGGGACACCATATATTTT; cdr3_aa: CASSLDRDTIYF
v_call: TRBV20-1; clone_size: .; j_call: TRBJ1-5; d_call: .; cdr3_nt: TGCAGTGCTGGGCTTCGAGGGAGATATCAGCCCCAGCATTTT; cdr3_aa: CSAGLRGRYQPQHF
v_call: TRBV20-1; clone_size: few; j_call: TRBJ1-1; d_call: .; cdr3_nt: TGCAGTGCTAAGGGAGGATCCCGACCTTTCTTT; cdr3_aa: CSAKGGSRPFF
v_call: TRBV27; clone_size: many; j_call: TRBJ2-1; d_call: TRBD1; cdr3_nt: TGTGCCAGCAGTACCGTCGACAGGGCCCTCTTCAATGAGCAGTTCTTC; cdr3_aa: CASSTVDRALFNEQFF
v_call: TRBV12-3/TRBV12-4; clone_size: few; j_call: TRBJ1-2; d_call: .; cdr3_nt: TGTGCCAGCAGTTCTGGGCCTTACTATGGCTACACCTTC; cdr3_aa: CASSSGPYYGYTF
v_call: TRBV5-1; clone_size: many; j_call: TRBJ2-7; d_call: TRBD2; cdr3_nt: TGCGCCAGCAGCTTGTCGGGGGGTTCAACCTACGAGCAGTACTTC; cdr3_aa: CASSLSGGSTYEQYF
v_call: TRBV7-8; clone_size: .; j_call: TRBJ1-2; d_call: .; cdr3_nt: TGTGCCAGCAGCTTATTAACGAGTCCCCAGGGAGGGTATGGCTACACCTTC; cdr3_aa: CASSLLTSPQGGYGYTF
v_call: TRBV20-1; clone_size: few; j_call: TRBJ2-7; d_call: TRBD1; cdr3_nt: TGCAGTGCAAGTGGCAGGGGGCTATCCTACGAGCAGTACTTC; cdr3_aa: CSASGRGLSYEQYF
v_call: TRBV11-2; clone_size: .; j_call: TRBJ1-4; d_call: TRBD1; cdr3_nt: TGTGCCAGCAGCTTCGGGACAGCTAATGAAAAACTGTTTTTT; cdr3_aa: CASSFGTANEKLFF
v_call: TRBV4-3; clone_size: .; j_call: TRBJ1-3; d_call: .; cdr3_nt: TGCGCCAGCAGCCCCGGGACGGTCACTGGAAACACCATATATTTT; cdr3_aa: CASSPGTVTGNTIYF
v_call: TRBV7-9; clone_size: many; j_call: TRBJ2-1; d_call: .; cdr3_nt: TGTGCCAGCAGCTTGGCGGGGCGGAATGAGCAGTTCTTC; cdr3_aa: CASSLAGRNEQFF
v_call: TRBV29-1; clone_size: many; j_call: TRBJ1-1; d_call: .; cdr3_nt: TGCAGCGTTGACCGGGGACAGAACACTGAAGCTTTCTTT; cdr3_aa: CSVDRGQNTEAFF
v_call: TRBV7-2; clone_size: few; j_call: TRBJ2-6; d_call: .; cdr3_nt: TGTGCCAGCAGCTTTACGTCTGGGGCCAACGTCCTGACTTTC; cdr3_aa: CASSFTSGANVLTF
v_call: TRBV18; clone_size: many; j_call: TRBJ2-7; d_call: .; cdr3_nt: TGTGCCAGCTCACTTCCGGGACCGTATTACGAGCAGTACTTC; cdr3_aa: CASSLPGPYYEQYF
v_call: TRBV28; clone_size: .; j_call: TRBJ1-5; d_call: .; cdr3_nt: TGTGCCAGCAATACCCACAGGGATCAGCCCCAGCATTTT; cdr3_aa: CASNTHRDQPQHF
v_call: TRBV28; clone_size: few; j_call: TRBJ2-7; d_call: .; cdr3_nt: TGTGCCAGCGCACAGGATGATTCTGACGAGCAGTACTTC; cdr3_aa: CASAQDDSDEQYF
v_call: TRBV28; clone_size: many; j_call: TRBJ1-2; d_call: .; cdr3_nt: TGTGCCAGCAGTTTATATGAAGGGGGGCGCGGTACTAACTATGGCTACACCTTC; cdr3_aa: CASSLYEGGRGTNYGYTF